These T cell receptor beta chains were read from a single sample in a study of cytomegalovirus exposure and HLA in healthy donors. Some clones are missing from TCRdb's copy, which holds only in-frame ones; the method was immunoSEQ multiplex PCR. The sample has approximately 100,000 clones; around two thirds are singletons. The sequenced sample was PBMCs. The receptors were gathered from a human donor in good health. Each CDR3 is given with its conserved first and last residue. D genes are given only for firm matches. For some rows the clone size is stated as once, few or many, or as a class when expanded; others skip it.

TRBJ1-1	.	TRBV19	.	CATSPTLLNTEAFF	TGTGCCACCAGTCCGACTCTCCTCAACACTGAAGCTTTCTTT
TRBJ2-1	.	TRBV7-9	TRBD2	CASSLGLAVNNEQFF	TGTGCCAGCAGCTTAGGACTAGCGGTAAACAATGAGCAGTTCTTC
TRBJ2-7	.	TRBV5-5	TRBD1	CASSGAGTGSSEQYF	TGTGCCAGCAGCGGGGCCGGGACAGGGTCATCGGAGCAGTACTTC
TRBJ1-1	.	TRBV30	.	CAWSGARRAFF	TGTGCCTGGAGTGGGGCCCGAAGGGCTTTCTTT
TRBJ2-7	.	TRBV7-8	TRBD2	CASSSRTSGGYSSYEQYF	TGTGCCAGCAGCTCCCGGACTAGCGGGGGGTATAGCTCCTACGAGCAGTACTTC
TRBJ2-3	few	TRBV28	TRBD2	CASSITSGGRDTQYF	TGTGCCAGCAGCATTACTAGCGGGGGTAGAGATACGCAGTATTTT
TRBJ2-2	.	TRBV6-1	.	CASSAEGLNTGELFF	TGTGCCAGCAGTGCGGAGGGCTTGAACACCGGGGAGCTGTTTTTT
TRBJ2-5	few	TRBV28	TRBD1	CASRGQTQETQYF	TGTGCCAGCAGGGGACAGACACAAGAGACCCAGTACTTC
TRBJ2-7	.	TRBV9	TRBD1	CASSAPQGTYEQYF	TGTGCCAGCAGCGCCCCACAGGGGACCTACGAGCAGTACTTC
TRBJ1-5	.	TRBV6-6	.	CASSYTVMNQPQHF	TGTGCCAGCAGCTATACAGTGATGAATCAGCCCCAGCATTTT
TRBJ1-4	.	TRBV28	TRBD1	CASSLTGPEKLFF	TGTGCCAGCAGCCTGACAGGGCCTGAAAAACTGTTTTTT
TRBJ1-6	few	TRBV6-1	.	CASSGLGGGNSPLHF	TGTGCCAGCAGTGGTCTAGGGGGAGGGAATTCACCCCTCCACTTT
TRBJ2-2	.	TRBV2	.	CASSPNFPGELFF	TGTGCCAGCAGTCCAAATTTCCCCGGGGAGCTGTTTTTT
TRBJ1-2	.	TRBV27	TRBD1	CASSFGGGEGYTF	TGTGCCAGCAGTTTTGGAGGGGGCGAAGGCTACACCTTC
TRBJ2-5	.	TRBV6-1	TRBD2	CASSERLSTSGRNQQETQYF	TGTGCCAGCAGTGAAAGATTGTCGACTAGCGGGAGGAACCAACAAGAGACCCAGTACTTC
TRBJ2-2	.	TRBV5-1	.	CASSFSVGTGELFF	TGCGCCAGCAGCTTCAGCGTTGGCACCGGGGAGCTGTTTTTT
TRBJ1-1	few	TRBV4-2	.	CASSQETTEAFF	TGTGCCAGCAGCCAAGAAACTACTGAAGCTTTCTTT
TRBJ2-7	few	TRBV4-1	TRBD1	CASSQSGQGASEQYF	TGCGCCAGCAGCCAATCGGGACAGGGGGCTTCCGAGCAGTACTTC
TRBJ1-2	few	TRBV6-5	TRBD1	CASSYSGTGVSLGYTF	TGTGCCAGCAGTTACTCCGGGACAGGGGTTAGTCTTGGCTACACCTTC
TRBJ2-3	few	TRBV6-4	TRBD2	CASSDSESGGADTQYF	TGTGCCAGCAGTGACTCGGAGAGCGGGGGGGCAGATACGCAGTATTTT
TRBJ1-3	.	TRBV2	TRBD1	CASSYRGPPGNTIYF	TGTGCCAGCAGTTACAGGGGGCCTCCTGGAAACACCATATATTTT
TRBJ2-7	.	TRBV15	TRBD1	CATSYRGHEQYF	TGTGCCACCAGCTACAGGGGCCACGAGCAGTACTTC
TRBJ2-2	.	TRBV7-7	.	CASSLGQKTGELFF	TGTGCCAGCAGCTTAGGACAGAAAACCGGGGAGCTGTTTTTT
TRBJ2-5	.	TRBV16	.	CASSPSGRTPQETQYF	TGTGCCAGCAGCCCGTCCGGTCGAACCCCCCAAGAGACCCAGTACTTC
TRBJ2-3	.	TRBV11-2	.	CASSSRRGNTQYF	TGTGCCAGCAGCTCCAGAAGGGGCAACACGCAGTATTTT
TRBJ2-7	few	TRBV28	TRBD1	CASGDRGGYEQYF	TGTGCCAGTGGGGACAGGGGCGGATACGAGCAGTACTTC